This TCR beta chain was obtained from a study of cytomegalovirus exposure and HLA in healthy donors (dated by TCRdb to 2016 to 2017). In terms of the full investigation: According to an earlier analysis of 550 to 750 of the donors, 150 million to 200 million T cells yielded 100 million or so unique TCR beta sequences and 276 Gb of sequence data. The genetic ancestry cluster associated with self-reported Caucasian donors included approximately 85% of the 398 genotyped donors. In an earlier analysis of more than 550 of the donors, high-throughput TCR beta sequencing was used to judge whether each TCR beta V gene segment behaved as functional or pseudogenic. Because of strong linkage in the cohort, roughly five DR-DQ haplotypes were treated as single units for association and clustering. Around 330 gigabases of sequencing data and approximately 92 million unique TCR sequences made up an early release that covered under 750 HLA-typed donors. Genome-wide SNP genotypes for about 65% of the roughly 670 donors were used in a later genetic analysis, which treated that subset as a discovery cohort. The later analysis used no new phenotypic data to find candidate immune exposures, relying instead on TCR beta sequences and their occurrence across donors. Class I and class II HLA loci were covered by the typing at four-digit resolution. Alongside the repertoire data, information on donor age, sex, ethnicity and CMV serostatus was compiled. Every discovery cohort repertoire had been produced on one sequencing platform. The study aimed to test whether signatures of past pathogen exposure could be identified by cataloging public T cell receptors. Using immunosequencing, the study profiled T cell repertoires from approximately 700 subjects and related those repertoires to cytomegalovirus serostatus. A later analysis re-analyzed previously published TCR beta repertoires from hundreds of donors and added high-resolution HLA genotyping to study TCR occurrence patterns. To predict cytomegalovirus infection status, the study brought together high-throughput TCR immunosequencing, statistical association of individual TCRs with disease status, and machine learning. Along with the approximately 700-subject first cohort, a separate validation cohort of roughly 110 different subjects was used. The number of typed donors differed by locus: 629-630 for A, B, C, DRB1 and DQB1; some 540 for DQA1; some 610 for DPA1; and 450 to 480 for DPB1. Among almost 400 genotyped donors of the cohort, an average of roughly 240,000 unique TCR beta nucleotide sequences were sequenced per donor, around 18% of them non-productive. General findings and caveats noted by the study authors: Several of the top co-occurrence clusters appeared to be linked to parvovirus B19, influenza, CMV and Epstein-Barr virus, according to a later analysis. Strong co-occurrence of HLA alleles, especially DR and DQ, made assigning TCR associations to individual alleles difficult. Correlated functional status among segregating V segments might reflect linkage disequilibrium, but an unknown experimental factor could not be ruled out. A group of highly shared sequence variants was considered likely to be a technical artifact of the sequencing pipeline. A later analysis found that HLA-associated TCR beta chains were more clonally expanded and had lower generation probabilities than equally common non-associated chains. A further reported finding was that TCR beta sequences accurately predicted the HLA-A and HLA-B alleles for most subjects in the first cohort. The cohort was sequenced for TCR beta chains only, and without alpha or paired-chain data the features that could be detected were limited. A later analysis found that most CMV-associated TCR beta chains appeared HLA-restricted, with HLA associations seemingly driven largely by CMV exposure. According to a later analysis, TCR association rates differed among HLA loci, with DRB1 alleles showing the most associated TCRs and HLA-C alleles showing the fewest. Because HLA typing was unavailable for some donors at each locus, only the typed subset was used in association tests. Roughly 15 rarely observed V segments, including chromosome 9 orphons, were excluded from the earlier analysis of almost 600 of the donors because counts were too low. In the study, around 150 TCR beta chains were listed as associated with cytomegalovirus. An association between a missense DCLRE1C variant and V-gene and J-gene trimming of TCR beta chains was found in a later genetic analysis and replicated in an independent cohort. The only immune exposure information available for the cohort was CMV serostatus. The authors suggested that the approach could potentially be extended to other disease states and immunological phenotypes. In an earlier analysis of some 550 of the donors, most TCR beta V segments were observed in productive rearrangements about 87% or about 30% of the time, broadly matching IMGT annotations. The 87-base-pair reads could not distinguish some IMGT-functional V segments, including TRBV6-2 and TRBV6-3, so those segments were excluded. Most TCR sequences were seen in very few donors, while some public TCRs were found in many individuals. In both the original and validation cohorts, the classifier was reported to diagnose cytomegalovirus status with high specificity and sensitivity. Roughly uniform sequencing depth across donors was assumed in presence/absence analyses, although this assumption may not hold. Compared with the roughly 670-donor mean, donors in an Asian-associated ancestry cluster had fewer N-insertions in productive TCRs, according to a later genetic analysis. A few of the identified cytomegalovirus-associated TCR beta chains were confirmed in vitro to be specific for cytomegalovirus antigens. Specific HLA alleles were associated with 15,000 to 20,000 TCR beta sequences at a false discovery rate of 0.05 in a later analysis.

V is shortened by 4 bases, J by 3 bases, and the region joining them spans 19 bases. Taken from cysteine to phenylalanine, the CDR3 has 16 residues. Only the CDR3 part of the read is kept: 48 bases, read in frame from the first base. CDR1 and CDR2 are drawn from the germline V gene: SGDLS, YYNGEE. Library preparation used the immunoSEQ multiplex PCR assay. For the multiplex PCR, a mixture combining 60 forward primers for TCR Vbeta segments and 13 reverse primers for TCR Jbeta segments was used. The CDR3 region of rearranged TCR beta genes was amplified from genomic DNA by a multiplex PCR assay. The amplified TCR beta libraries were sequenced on the Illumina HiSeq System as 87-base-pair reads. The authors' analysis ran thus. A later analysis tallied roughly 80 million unique TCR beta chains across the 550 to 850 repertoires, and approximately 12 million of those chains were shared by two or more donors. Raw reads were error-corrected and collapsed into unique sequences with a nearest-neighbor algorithm that merged closely related sequences to remove PCR and sequencing errors. To assign V, D and J gene segments, CDR3 sequences were aligned to IMGT reference sequences. For a sequence to be retained, a match of at least six nucleotides was required to both a V gene segment and a J gene segment. A rearrangement was called productive if the CDR3 had no stop codons and remained in frame with V and J, and every other rearrangement was called non-productive. Following IMGT convention, CDR3 was defined as the stretch from the second conserved V-encoded cysteine to the conserved J-encoded phenylalanine. The earlier analysis of around 640 of the donors excluded sequences that lacked an unambiguous match to a single V gene segment. In an earlier analysis of 587 of the donors, V segments were called functional above 56.7% productive rearrangements and were called segregating when the between-donor standard deviation exceeded 5%. A statistical classification framework was developed to diagnose cytomegalovirus status using the catalog of TCR beta chain sequences. V and J gene assignment, in a later analysis, came from comparing TCR nucleotide sequences with IMGT/GENE-DB human TR gene sequences. Using the TCRdist pipeline, a later analysis assigned CDR3 sequences along with most-parsimonious VDJ recombination scenarios. A later analysis defined each TCR beta chain by its CDR3 amino acid sequence plus V-gene family, and excluded reads lacking a unique V-gene family. In a later analysis, 500 to 700 highly shared, low-generation-probability nucleotide sequences were removed to address suspected cross-contamination and a sequencing artifact. In a later analysis, a clonal expansion index was calculated for each public chain from normalized within-repertoire ranks of inferred template counts. In a later analysis, generation probabilities were computed with a VDJ recombination model fitted to out-of-frame rearrangements, and the resulting probabilities were checked against IGoR. Hypergeometric tests were used in a later analysis to score TCR-TCR, TCR-HLA and TCR-CMV co-occurrence, with a repertoire-size bias correction applied to the TCR pairs. A later analysis estimated false discovery rates by permuting HLA or CMV assignments 20 times. In a later analysis, co-occurring TCRs were grouped with DBSCAN, and TCRdist sequence similarity was added when clustering was performed within HLA-allele-positive subsets. Repertoires with fewer than 30,000 or more than 120,000 public chains, plus five repertoires with anomalous nucleotide sharing, were excluded from co-occurrence clustering. This is the immuneACCESS table as TCRdb keeps it, with only in-frame sequences that have V and J called. A part of the clones is gone; compared with another copy, unresolved V genes explain less than half, and the rest is unexplained. That table furnishes V, J and clone size, whereas the DNA furnished D and trimming. The sample table on file contains tens of thousands of clones. The ten largest clones capture over 1.5% of the sample.

To note about this clone: Its antigen has not been determined.

The cohort comprised 670 or so healthy bone marrow donors. All cohort members were sampled while nominally healthy, although unrecorded immune exposures were likely present. The donor was CMV seronegative and belonged to the group of roughly 330 seronegative cohort members. Each donor provided a peripheral blood sample, and peripheral blood mononuclear cells were used for TCR beta sequencing. The Qiagen DNeasy Blood Extraction Kit was used to extract genomic DNA from the blood cell samples. This clonotype was sampled from a woman in her twenties or thirties in good health and CMV-seronegative. The sample consisted of PBMCs. The V gene is TRBV9 and the J gene is TRBJ1-1, with a tentative D gene TRBD1 over 5 matching bases. The nucleotides are TGTGCCAGCAGCAAGGGGTGGGGCAGGGCGGACACTGAAGCTTTCTTT. Translated, it gives CASSKGWGRADTEAFF.